The next 32 T cell receptor beta chains were all read from a single sample in a study of Ad26.COV2.S vaccination and SARS-CoV-2 variants. Regarding treatment: some 20 received Ad26.COV2.S at low or high dose, single or two shots; 5 received placebo; per-sample allocation not given. The samples were gathered on day 63 after the first injection of vaccine or placebo. This table comes from immunoSEQ multiplex PCR, and its TCRdb copy is limited to in-frame clones, with some not included. The table lists roughly 350,000 clones, 75% to 90% of them singletons. The sequences come from peripheral blood, collected in a trial of Ad26.COV2.S vaccine versus placebo. The source of these receptors is a person aged 18-65 years who received the Ad26.COV2.S COVID-19 vaccine or a placebo.

The V call is TRBV7-9, the J call TRBJ1-1; D is perhaps TRBD1 (5 bases). Germline V gives CDR1 SEHNR, CDR2 FQNEAQ (reference sequence). The CDR3 consists of 14 residues. V was cut by 2 bases and J by 5 bases, with 12 bases left in between. CDR3 bases: TGTGCCAGCAGCTTAAATAGGGGCGGGACTGAAGCTTTCTTT. This encodes CASSLNRGGTEAFF.

The rearrangement uses TRBV18 and TRBJ1-5; D not certain. The CDR3 totals 15 residues. Trimming cost V 2 bases and J 1 base, with 9 bases left between them. Germline V gene data show CDR1 as KGHSH and CDR2 as LQKENI. This CDR3 is CASSPSQASNQPQHF. The CDR3 nucleotides read TGTGCCAGCTCACCATCCCAGGCGAGCAATCAGCCCCAGCATTTT.

This chain connects TRBV6-5 to TRBJ1-1, with D possibly TRBD1 on 5 matching bases. This CDR3 is built from 13 residues. The V end was cut by 8 bases, the J end by 3 bases, with 13 bases between. The germline V gene has CDR1 MNHEY and CDR2 SVGAGI. The DNA of the CDR3 is TGTGCCAGCTCGAGAGCAGGGTACACTGAAGCTTTCTTT. Translating gives CASSRAGYTEAFF.

The J gene is TRBJ2-2, the V gene TRBV7-9; D might be TRBD1 or TRBD2, each matching 5 bases. Germline V gives CDR1 SEHNR, CDR2 FQNEAQ (reference sequence). The length of the CDR3 is 14 residues. The V end lost 4 bases, the J end lost 2 bases, and 8 bases lay between the germline ends. CDR3 sequence (DNA): TGTGCCAGCAGCTACAGGACTAACACCGGGGAGCTGTTTTTT. It encodes CASSYRTNTGELFF.

The chain links TRBV4-1 to TRBJ2-5; 8 bases map to TRBD1. V was pared by 2 bases and J by 3 bases, with 14 bases of the junction left unmatched. The CDR3 runs to 18 residues. Per the germline V gene, CDR1 is MGHRA and CDR2 is YSYEKL. The CDR3: CASSQRFQRTGFEETQYF. For the CDR3, the DNA is TGCGCCAGCAGCCAACGATTCCAAAGGACAGGGTTCGAAGAGACCCAGTACTTC.

The V call is TRBV5-4, the J call TRBJ1-1, with unresolved D. Germline CDR1 is SGHNT and CDR2 is YYREEE (reference sequence). V lost 4 bases and J lost 1, with 5 bases in between. The CDR3 contains 12 residues. The CDR3 sequence: CASSRPNTEAFF. The CDR3 DNA is TGTGCCAGCAGCAGGCCGAACACTGAAGCTTTCTTT.

The chain uses TRBV27 and TRBJ2-1; possible D gene TRBD2, 6 bases. The CDR3 has 14 residues. V shed 7 bases and J shed 4 bases, with 14 bases lying between them. Germline V gene data show CDR1 as MNHEY and CDR2 as SMNVEV (reference sequence). This chain's CDR3 is CASNQGGGYNEQFF. CDR3 nucleotide sequence: TGTGCCAGCAATCAGGGTGGAGGGTACAATGAGCAGTTCTTC.

V is TRBV27 and J is TRBJ1-6; D not certain. V lost 4 bases to trimming and J lost 7 bases, with 17 bases between them. Per germline, CDR1 MNHEY and CDR2 SMNVEV (reference sequence). CDR3 length: 16 amino acids. The CDR3 region has the DNA TGTGCCAGCAGTTCACCCGCCCGCCAGACCAATTCACCCCTCCACTTT. Its protein product is CASSSPARQTNSPLHF.

V and J are TRBV7-2 and TRBJ2-1; no clear D gene. Germline-derived CDR1 and CDR2 are SGHTA and FQGNSA. The CDR3 runs 14 residues. Trimming removed 2 bases from V and 8 bases from J, with 13 bases in between. The CDR3 coding sequence is TGTGCCAGCAGCTTAAGTCTGAGCCGGCATGAGCAGTTCTTC. Protein sequence: CASSLSLSRHEQFF. Variable domain in full (rest from reference TRBV7-2 and TRBJ2-1): GAGVSQSPSNKVTEKGKDVELRCDPISGHTALYWYRQSLGQGLEFLIYFQGNSAPDKSGLPSDRFSAERTGGSVSTLTIQRTQQEDSAVYLCASSLSLSRHEQFFGPGTRLTVL.

V usage is TRBV6-1 and J usage is TRBJ2-2, with D unresolved. Trimming removed 4 bases from V and 1 base from J, with 16 bases in between. CDR1 and CDR2 (germline): MNHNS, SASEGT. This CDR3 has 17 residues. In nucleotides, the CDR3 is TGTGCCAGCAGTGGCACTTGGCAGTCCGGGAACACCGGGGAGCTGTTTTTT. Translation: CASSGTWQSGNTGELFF.

The V gene is TRBV15, the J gene TRBJ2-6; D is ambiguous. V was shortened by 0 bases and J by 4 bases, with 7 bases between the two germline ends. The germline V gene encodes CDR1 LNHNV and CDR2 YYDKDF (reference sequence). CDR3 length: 15 residues. The CDR3 region is CATSRDRSGANVLTF. The DNA of the CDR3 is TGTGCCACCAGCAGAGATAGGTCGGGGGCCAACGTCCTGACTTTC.

The chain uses TRBV7-2 and TRBJ2-7; D remains ambiguous. Trimming cost V 5 bases and J 0 bases, with 11 bases left between them. The germline gives CDR1 SGHTA, CDR2 FQGNSA. This CDR3 has 14 residues. The CDR3 loop reads CASSVDGSSYEQYF. The CDR3, as DNA: TGTGCCAGCAGCGTAGACGGCAGCTCCTACGAGCAGTACTTC.

The V call is TRBV28, the J call TRBJ1-5; D is possibly TRBD1 (6 bases). The CDR3 contains 14 residues. Between the trimmed V and J ends, which lost 2 bases and 5 bases, there was a span of 10 bases. Germline V lookup: CDR1 MDHEN, CDR2 SYDVKM. DNA for the CDR3: TGTGCCAGCAGTTTACCCGGACAGTATCAGCCCCAGCATTTT. Its protein is CASSLPGQYQPQHF.

V is TRBV5-4 and J is TRBJ1-2; TRBD1 matches at 12 bases. CDR1 SGHNT and CDR2 YYREEE come from the germline V gene (reference sequence). J lost 8 bases, V lost 4 bases, and 9 bases had no gene match. The CDR3 totals 15 residues. CDR3 nucleotide sequence: TGTGCCAGCAGCGGGGGACAGGGGGCGACTGGGGGCTACACCTTC. Amino acid sequence: CASSGGQGATGGYTF.

The rearrangement links TRBV5-4 to TRBJ2-7, with D maybe TRBD1 (6 bases). The length of the CDR3 is 13 residues. Germline CDR1 SGHNT, CDR2 YYREEE (reference sequence). V dropped 1 base and J dropped 6 bases, with 11 bases sitting between them. CDR3 nucleotides: TGTGCCAGCAGCTTGCCAGGGGAAGGCGAGCAGTACTTC. It encodes CASSLPGEGEQYF.

This chain uses TRBV20-1 with TRBJ1-5, with D unresolved. Germline-derived CDR1 and CDR2 are DFQATT and SNEGSKA (reference sequence). This CDR3 has 14 residues. Trimming took off 3 bases at V and 6 bases at J, with 15 bases between the two ends. Written as DNA, the CDR3 is TGCAGTGCTAGTCTTCCGTCGAGTCCTCAGCCCCAGCATTTT. Protein sequence: CSASLPSSPQPQHF.

The chain recombines TRBV29-1 with TRBJ2-5; a weak D match, TRBD2 (5 bases). With 3 bases removed from V and 5 bases from J, the gap between germline ends came to 16 bases. Germline CDR1 reads SQVTM; CDR2 reads ANQGSEA. CDR3 length equals 14 residues. The CDR3 loop reads CSVDGGGGEETQYF. The CDR3 DNA sequence: TGCAGCGTTGATGGTGGCGGAGGAGAGGAGACCCAGTACTTC.

The chain joins TRBV5-5 to TRBJ2-5; weak D call: TRBD1 (6 bases). Trimming took off 3 bases at V and 5 bases at J, with 14 bases between the two ends. CDR1 is SGHKS, CDR2 YYEKEE, per germline (reference sequence). This CDR3 is built from 14 residues. The CDR3 bases are TGTGCCAGCAGCTATCAGGGGCCAGAGGAGACCCAGTACTTC. Amino acids: CASSYQGPEETQYF.

V and J are TRBV12-3 or TRBV12-4 and TRBJ2-3; tentatively, D is TRBD1 (5 bases). This CDR3 spans 13 amino acids. V was cut by 6 bases and J by 2 bases, with 9 bases left in between. This CDR3 is CASRPGYTDTQYF. The CDR3 DNA reads as TGTGCCAGCAGACCAGGGTACACAGATACGCAGTATTTT.

The J gene is TRBJ2-1, the V gene TRBV14, with 13 bases lining up with TRBD2. Germline V gene data show CDR1 as SGHDN and CDR2 as FVKESK. The CDR3 sequence is 19 residues long. J gave up 0 bases and V 4 bases, and 9 bases lay outside the gene matches. CDR3 in amino acids: CASSLTGTSGAGSYNEQFF. CDR3 nucleotides: TGTGCCAGCAGCCTTACCGGGACTAGCGGGGCCGGCTCCTACAATGAGCAGTTCTTC.

The CDR3 sequence is CASSPPDRDEQYF. CDR3 in DNA: TGTGCCAGCAGCCCTCCCGACAGGGACGAGCAGTACTTC. The chain is built from TRBV28 and TRBJ2-7; 7 bases are a match to TRBD1. CDR1 is MDHEN and CDR2 is SYDVKM in the germline V gene. This CDR3 spans 13 amino acids. The V segment lost 6 bases and the J segment 5 bases; nucleotides outside the gene matches: 7.

The V gene is TRBV27, the J gene TRBJ1-5; 7 nucleotides line up with TRBD1. CDR3 size: 14 residues. Germline lookup yields CDR1 MNHEY and CDR2 SMNVEV (reference sequence). The junction had 5 bases not matched to a gene; V was cut back by 4 bases and J by 5 bases. Here the CDR3 DNA reads TGTGCCAGCAGTTCGGACAGGAGAGATCAGCCCCAGCATTTT. This translates into CASSSDRRDQPQHF.

The chain recombines TRBV29-1 with TRBJ1-1, with D maybe TRBD1 (5 bases). Germline V gives CDR1 SQVTM, CDR2 ANQGSEA. This CDR3 is 12 amino acids long. Trimming took off 6 bases at V and 10 bases at J, with 18 bases between the two ends. The CDR3 is CSVQGAGRGAFF. The DNA of the CDR3 is TGCAGCGTCCAAGGGGCAGGGAGGGGAGCTTTCTTT.

In this sample, this clone turned up many times. In DNA form, the CDR3 reads TGTGCCAGTAAAGAGGCTTCGCGGAACACTGAAGCTTTCTTT. It codes for CASKEASRNTEAFF. The chain uses TRBV19 and TRBJ1-1; D not certain. V lost 7 bases and J lost 1, with 13 bases in between. This CDR3 spans 14 amino acids. Germline CDR1 is LNHDA and CDR2 is SQIVND (reference sequence). The variable domain in full, completed from reference TRBV19 and TRBJ1-1, reads DGGITQSPKYLFRKEGQNVTLSCEQNLNHDAMYWYRQDPGQGLRLIYYSQIVNDFQKGDIAEGYSVSREKKESFPLTVTSAQKNPTAFYLCASKEASRNTEAFFGQGTRLTVV.

The chain links TRBV28 to TRBJ2-3; 8 nucleotides line up with TRBD2. The ends lost 4 bases at V and 5 bases at J; junction bases unmatched: 8. Germline CDR1 reads MDHEN; CDR2 reads SYDVKM. This CDR3 spans 15 amino acids. The CDR3 DNA sequence: TGTGCCAGCAGTTCCCCGGCGGGAGGACTAGATACGCAGTATTTT. The encoded protein is CASSSPAGGLDTQYF.

The CDR3 region has the DNA TGTGCCAGCAGCGATCCGGGACTAGCGGAATACAATGAGCAGTTCTTC. It codes for CASSDPGLAEYNEQFF. The chain carries TRBV7-9 and TRBJ2-1, with 11 positions matching TRBD2. The length of the CDR3 is 16 residues. The J segment lost 4 bases and the V segment lost 5 bases, leaving 7 bases of the junction unmatched. The germline CDR1 and CDR2 sequences are SEHNR and FQNEAQ (reference sequence).

The chain uses TRBV7-9 and TRBJ1-1; D perhaps matches TRBD1 (6 bases). Between the trimmed V and J ends, which lost 1 base and 6 bases, there was a span of 12 bases. There are 14 residues in the CDR3. Germline lookup yields CDR1 SEHNR and CDR2 FQNEAQ (reference sequence). CDR3: CASSLVSRGSEAFF. The CDR3 DNA is TGTGCCAGCAGCTTAGTATCCAGGGGATCTGAAGCTTTCTTT. The complete variable domain, with remaining parts taken from reference TRBV7-9 and TRBJ1-1, reads DTGVSQNPRHKITKRGQNVTFRCDPISEHNRLYWYRQTLGQGPEFLTYFQNEAQLEKSRLLSDRFSAERPKGSFSTLEIQRTEQGDSAMYLCASSLVSRGSEAFFGQGTRLTVV.

The chain links TRBV9 to TRBJ2-3, with 10 bases that match TRBD2. With V trimmed by 3 bases and J by 6 bases, 13 bases remained unmatched. The CDR3 sequence is 17 residues long. The germline V gene encodes CDR1 SGDLS and CDR2 YYNGEE. The CDR3 here is CASSEGGTSGVGDTQYF. The CDR3 DNA follows: TGTGCCAGCAGCGAGGGGGGTACTAGCGGGGTTGGGGATACGCAGTATTTT.

The V and J genes are TRBV24-1 and TRBJ2-1, with D uncertain. V lost 0 bases to trimming and J lost 7 bases, with 6 bases between them. CDR1 is KGHDR and CDR2 is SFDVKD in the germline V gene. The CDR3 extends over 13 amino acids. The CDR3 protein is CATSDLWVNEQFF. The CDR3 DNA reads TGTGCCACCAGTGATTTGTGGGTGAATGAGCAGTTCTTC.

The chain uses TRBV5-1 and TRBJ2-7; 13 nucleotides align to TRBD2. The trim removed 4 bases at V and 5 bases at J, leaving 3 bases unmatched. The CDR3 loop spans 14 amino acids. From germline, CDR1 is SGHRS and CDR2 YFSETQ. In nucleotides, the CDR3 is TGCGCCAGCAGCGGACTAGCGGGGGAGGACGAGCAGTACTTC. This codes for CASSGLAGEDEQYF.

This clone was seen just once. The gene calls are TRBV19 and TRBJ1-1; D gene uncertain. V shed 1 base and J shed 0 bases, with 3 bases lying between them. CDR1 LNHDA and CDR2 SQIVND come from the germline V gene (reference sequence). This CDR3 region has 13 residues. The DNA for the CDR3 is TGTGCCAGTAGTATAGGGATGAACACTGAAGCTTTCTTT. Translating gives CASSIGMNTEAFF.

This clone was picked up one time. The chain has TRBV29-1 and TRBJ2-1, with 7 nucleotides matching TRBD1. Looked up from germline, CDR1 is SQVTM and CDR2 is ANQGSEA. V lost 0 bases, J lost 3 bases, and 11 bases stayed unmatched. The CDR3 is made up of 17 amino acids. The CDR3 here is CSVEEGTGQMVYNEQFF. The CDR3 coding sequence is TGCAGCGTTGAAGAGGGGACGGGACAGATGGTCTACAATGAGCAGTTCTTC.